The source of this T cell receptor (beta chain) is a study of blood T cell repertoires in COVID-19. Study processing details: Nucleated cell number was recorded as an estimate derived from reference gene primer amplification. Some clones are missing from TCRdb's copy, which holds only in-frame ones; the method was immunoSEQ multiplex PCR. Clone size and V and J calls were adopted from that table, with D and trimming inferred from the DNA. The sample has around 310,000 clones; approximately 88% are singletons. Input material: peripheral blood. The clonotype comes from a woman in her forties or fifties with active or convalescent COVID-19.

The CDR3 bases are TGTGCCACCAGCCGCAGGGGGCTCCAAGAGACCCAGTACTTC. Its translation: CATSRRGLQETQYF. The rearrangement joins TRBV15 to TRBJ2-5; TRBD1 matches at 8 bases. Germline loops: CDR1 LNHNV, CDR2 YYDKDF (reference sequence). V lost 5 bases to trimming and J lost 1 base; unmatched junction nucleotides: 3. This CDR3 is 14 amino acids long.